The clone carrying this TCR beta chain occurred a few times. Its antigen is currently unknown. The sample originates from a study of T cell repertoires in cytomegalovirus infection. Study context: Public TCR beta signatures provided an indication of both CMV infection and a matching HLA type.

The germline gives CDR1 MNHEY, CDR2 SVGEGT. The CDR3 length is 16 residues. V was clipped by 2 bases and J by 7 bases; unmatched bases: 10. TCRdb recomputed calls from the reads with MiXCR, one row per CDR3 protein. This sample carries 630,000 or so distinct CDR3 sequences, roughly a quarter of them seen once, and the ten largest clones take 6.5% to 10%. Study-wide points: HLA-C-restricted CMV-specific TCR beta clonotypes prevailed in the ex vivo response. Cumulative frequency (of public TCR beta family members) identified carriers of CMV plus the relevant HLA.

This TCR was recovered from a human donor in good health (CMV status not recorded). Some clones in this sample may be carry-over from other donors' samples. The sample consisted of CD8+ T cells from PBMCs. The chain joins TRBV6-2 or TRBV6-3 to TRBJ2-2; TRBD1 matches at 7 bases. CDR3 in DNA: TGTGCCAGCAGTTACCCCAAGGCCGACAGGGACGGGGAGCTGTTTTTT. The encoded protein is CASSYPKADRDGELFF.